The entry below describes one T cell receptor beta chain. What it binds is not known. The CDR3 contains 13 residues. Deletions cut 4 bases from V and 5 bases from J, with 10 bases between. Germline V gene lookup returns CDR1 SGHTA and CDR2 FQGNSA. TCRdb reprocessed the 5' RACE reads via MiXCR and lists one record per CDR3 protein. This sample has 420,000 or so distinct CDR3 sequences, with around 18% found just once. The data are from a study of identical twins. Study outcomes and limitations: Potential partial confounding of zero-insertion analyses by invariant MAIT and iNKT cells was noted. For out-of-frame beta sequences, excess twin sharing was weaker. Some out-of-frame alpha sequences were shared by twins, and these showed excess low generation probability. Fewer insertions characterized abundant cord blood beta clonotypes, whereas memory repertoires showed none.

The TCR comes from a man in his forties or fifties in good health. Sequencing was performed on naive T cells sorted from blood. The chain recombines TRBV7-2 with TRBJ2-3; maybe TRBD2 (5 bases). In DNA, the CDR3 is TGTGCCAGCAGCTCCGAGGGCCGAGATACGCAGTATTTT. As protein: CASSSEGRDTQYF.